This record looks at one T cell receptor (beta chain) sequence and its context. Its antigen remains unknown. TCRdb redid the calling of the 5' RACE reads with MiXCR, one entry per CDR3 protein. The sample holds 95,000 to 150,000 distinct CDR3 sequences, about 8.2% seen once. Germline CDR1 MNHEY, CDR2 SVGEGT. The V segment lost 6 bases and the J segment 5 bases; nucleotides outside the gene matches: 14. This CDR3 is built from 16 residues. The data originate from a study of T cells after yellow fever vaccination. Study-wide results and limits: Post-booster repertoires again held most primary-vaccination clones (approximately 96% CD4, about 90% CD8). Only a small proportion of the clonotypes turned up in both the CD4 and the CD8 compartments, likely arising from convergent recombination.

This clonotype was sampled from a man younger than 35 who received the YFV17D yellow fever vaccine. The sequencing here drew on CD8+ T cells sorted from PBMCs, taken on the day of the yellow fever booster vaccination. V gene TRBV6-2 or TRBV6-3 combines with J gene TRBJ2-5; 8 positions agree with TRBD2. The CDR3 nucleotides are TGTGCCAGCAGCTCGGATCTAGCGGGCCTCCGGGAGACCCAGTACTTC. Its translation: CASSSDLAGLRETQYF.